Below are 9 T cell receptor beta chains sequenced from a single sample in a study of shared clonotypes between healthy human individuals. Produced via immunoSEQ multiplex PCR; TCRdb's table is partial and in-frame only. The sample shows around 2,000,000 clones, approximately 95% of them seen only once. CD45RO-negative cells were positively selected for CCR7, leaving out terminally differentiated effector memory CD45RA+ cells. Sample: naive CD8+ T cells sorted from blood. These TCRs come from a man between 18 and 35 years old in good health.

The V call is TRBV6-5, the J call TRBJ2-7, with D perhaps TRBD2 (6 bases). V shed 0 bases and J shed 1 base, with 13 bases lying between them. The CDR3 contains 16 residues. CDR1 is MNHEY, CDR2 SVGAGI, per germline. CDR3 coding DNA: TGTGCCAGCAGTTACTCGCGGGAAGGAAGATCCTACGAGCAGTACTTC. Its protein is CASSYSREGRSYEQYF.

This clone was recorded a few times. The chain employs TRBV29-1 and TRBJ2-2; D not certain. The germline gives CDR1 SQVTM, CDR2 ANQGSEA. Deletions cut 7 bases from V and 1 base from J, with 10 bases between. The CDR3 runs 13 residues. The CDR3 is CSGVQGNTGELFF. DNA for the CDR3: TGCAGCGGGGTCCAAGGGAACACCGGGGAGCTGTTTTTT.

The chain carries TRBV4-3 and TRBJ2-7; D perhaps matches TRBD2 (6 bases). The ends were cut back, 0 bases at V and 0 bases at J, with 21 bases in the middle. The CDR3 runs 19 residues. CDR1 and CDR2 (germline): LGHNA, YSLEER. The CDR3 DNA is TGCGCCAGCAGCCAAGATCTCCCGTCGGTTCTAGCGAACTCCTACGAGCAGTACTTC. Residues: CASSQDLPSVLANSYEQYF.

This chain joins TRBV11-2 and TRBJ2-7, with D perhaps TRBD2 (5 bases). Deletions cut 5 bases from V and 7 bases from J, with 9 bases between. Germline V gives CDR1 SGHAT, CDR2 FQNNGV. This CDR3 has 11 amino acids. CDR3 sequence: CASSHGSEQYF. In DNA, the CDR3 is TGTGCCAGCAGCCATGGGAGTGAGCAGTACTTC.

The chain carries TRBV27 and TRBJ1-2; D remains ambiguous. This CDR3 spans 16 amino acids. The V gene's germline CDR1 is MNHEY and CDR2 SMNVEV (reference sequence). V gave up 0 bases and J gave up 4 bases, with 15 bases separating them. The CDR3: CASSLSAGTPLYGYTF. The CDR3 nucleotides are TGTGCCAGCAGTTTATCTGCGGGAACCCCTCTCTATGGCTACACCTTC.

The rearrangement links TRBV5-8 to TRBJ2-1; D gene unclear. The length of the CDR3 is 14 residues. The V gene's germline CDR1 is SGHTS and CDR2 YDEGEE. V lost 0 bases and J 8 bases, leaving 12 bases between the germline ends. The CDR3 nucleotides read TGTGCCAGCAGCTTGGGGCCCTGGAGCGATGAGCAGTTCTTC. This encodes CASSLGPWSDEQFF.

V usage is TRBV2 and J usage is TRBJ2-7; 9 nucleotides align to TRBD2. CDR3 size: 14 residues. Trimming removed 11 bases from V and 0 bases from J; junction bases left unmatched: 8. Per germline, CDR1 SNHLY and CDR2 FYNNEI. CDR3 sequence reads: CAGLIAGVSYEQYF. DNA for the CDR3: TGTGCCGGCCTCATAGCGGGAGTCTCCTACGAGCAGTACTTC. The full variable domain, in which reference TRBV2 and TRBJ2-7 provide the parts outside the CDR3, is EPEVTQTPSHQVTQMGQEVILRCVPISNHLYFYWYRQILGQKVEFLVSFYNNEISEKSEIFDDQFSVERPDGSNFTLKIRSTKLEDSAMYFCAGLIAGVSYEQYFGPGTRLTVT.

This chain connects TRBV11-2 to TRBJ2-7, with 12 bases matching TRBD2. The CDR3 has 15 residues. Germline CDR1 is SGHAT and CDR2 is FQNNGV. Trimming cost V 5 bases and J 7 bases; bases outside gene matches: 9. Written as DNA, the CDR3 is TGTGCCAGCAGCCGACTAGCGGGAGAGTCGGGAGAGCAGTACTTC. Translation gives CASSRLAGESGEQYF. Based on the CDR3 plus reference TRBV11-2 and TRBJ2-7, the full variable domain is EAGVAQSPRYKIIEKRQSVAFWCNPISGHATLYWYQQILGQGPKLLIQFQNNGVVDDSQLPKDRFSAERLKGVDSTLKIQPAKLEDSAVYLCASSRLAGESGEQYFGPGTRLTVT.

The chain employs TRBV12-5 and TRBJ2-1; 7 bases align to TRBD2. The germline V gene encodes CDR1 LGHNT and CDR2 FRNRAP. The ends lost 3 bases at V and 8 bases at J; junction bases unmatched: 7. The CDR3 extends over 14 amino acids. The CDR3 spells CASGFGGSLHEQFF. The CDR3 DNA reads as TGTGCTAGTGGTTTTGGCGGGAGTTTGCATGAGCAGTTCTTC.